These 18 T cell receptor beta chains share one sample of origin, sequenced in a study of beta chain features in type 1 diabetes. Study results and limitations: Type 1 diabetes patients had moderately but significantly shorter TCRB CDR3s in all four CD4+ subsets.

Reverse transcription of all isolated RNA meant that expressed TCRB transcripts were sequenced. Only in-frame clones appear in the TCRdb table, and some are missing; sequencing was by immunoSEQ multiplex PCR. The sample consists of nearly 700,000 clones, around an eighth of them appearing once. These receptors are not linked to any known antigen. Sequenced: naive CD4+ T cells from blood. The receptors shown here come from a man between 18 and 35 years old with type 1 diabetes.

This clone was observed a handful of times. V gene TRBV30 combines with J gene TRBJ1-3, with D unresolved. The CDR3 contains 14 residues. The ends were cut back, 0 bases at V and 0 bases at J, with 6 bases in the middle. Germline V gene data show CDR1 as GTSNPN and CDR2 as SVGIG (reference sequence). CDR3 coding DNA: TGTGCCTGGAGTGTATCTAGCTCTGGAAACACCATATATTTT. Residues: CAWSVSSSGNTIYF.

The chain is built from TRBV29-1 and TRBJ1-3; D remains ambiguous. The CDR3 is 14 amino acids. The V end lost 2 bases, the J end lost 0 bases, and 8 bases lay between the germline ends. Germline CDR1 reads SQVTM; CDR2 reads ANQGSEA. The chain's CDR3 is CSVERRNSGNTIYF. Written as DNA, the CDR3 is TGCAGCGTTGAAAGGAGGAACTCTGGAAACACCATATATTTT.

This clone turned up a few times. The genes are TRBV7-2 and TRBJ1-5; no clear D gene. The CDR3 has 13 residues. The V gene lost 5 bases and the J gene lost 7 bases, with 12 bases spanning the gap. Germline loops: CDR1 SGHTA, CDR2 FQGNSA. The CDR3 spells CASSTTDEQPQHF. As DNA, the CDR3 is TGTGCCAGCAGCACAACGGACGAGCAGCCCCAGCATTTT.

This rearrangement joins TRBV5-1 to TRBJ1-1; the D is unclear. Between the trimmed V and J ends, which lost 3 bases and 3 bases, there was a span of 15 bases. The germline V gene encodes CDR1 SGHRS and CDR2 YFSETQ. The CDR3 runs to 15 residues. CDR3: CASSSDYSWYTEAFF. CDR3 nucleotide sequence: TGCGCCAGCAGCTCGGACTACTCGTGGTACACTGAAGCTTTCTTT.

The CDR3 sequence is CASSEQGADQETQYF. The CDR3 bases are TGTGCCAGCAGTGAGCAGGGGGCGGACCAAGAGACCCAGTACTTC. The J gene is TRBJ2-5, the V gene TRBV2; 8 nucleotides align to TRBD1. Germline assignment: CDR1 SNHLY and CDR2 FYNNEI. The CDR3 has 15 residues. Losses at the gene ends were 3 bases for V and 0 bases for J; bases not matched to a gene: 3.

A few counts support this clone. This specimen includes other DNA sequences encoding the same CDR3. The V and J genes are TRBV28 and TRBJ2-7; D remains ambiguous. This CDR3 has 11 amino acids. The germline gives CDR1 MDHEN, CDR2 SYDVKM. V was pared by 5 bases and J by 0 bases, with 2 bases between. CDR3 in DNA: TGTGCCAGCAGTCACTCCTACGAGCAGTACTTC. This translates into CASSHSYEQYF.

This clone was observed a few times. The chain joins TRBV11-3 to TRBJ2-5, with a tentative D call TRBD2 (5 bases). Trimming took 1 base from V and 5 from J, leaving 14 bases between them. This CDR3 contains 15 residues. The germline gives CDR1 SGHNT, CDR2 YENEEA. This CDR3 is CASSLVSGMGETQYF. The DNA for the CDR3 is TGTGCCAGCAGCTTAGTTTCGGGAATGGGGGAGACCCAGTACTTC.

The V and J genes are TRBV7-2 and TRBJ2-2; 9 nucleotides align to TRBD2. From germline, CDR1 is SGHTA and CDR2 FQGNSA. The trim removed 2 bases at V and 1 base at J, leaving 2 bases unmatched. CDR3 length equals 16 residues. The CDR3 protein is CASSLLAGLNTGELFF. CDR3 coding DNA: TGTGCCAGCAGCTTACTAGCGGGATTGAACACCGGGGAGCTGTTTTTT.

This clone has only a few counts. The chain has TRBV7-9 and TRBJ2-7; D could derive from TRBD1 or TRBD2 (6 bases each). The V end was cut by 9 bases, the J end by 2 bases, with 17 bases between. The CDR3 has 14 amino acids. In germline, CDR1 is SEHNR, CDR2 FQNEAQ (reference sequence). The CDR3 nucleotides read TGTGCCAGTGCCGGGGGCCCACCTACCTACGAGCAGTACTTC. Amino acid sequence: CASAGGPPTYEQYF.

This clone appeared a few times. This chain connects TRBV11-3 to TRBJ1-1; D is undetermined. Trimming removed 2 bases from V and 8 bases from J, with 6 bases in between. From germline, CDR1 is SGHNT and CDR2 YENEEA. CDR3 length: 11 residues. The CDR3: CASSLLAEAFF. The CDR3 DNA follows: TGTGCCAGCAGCTTATTAGCCGAAGCTTTCTTT.

This clone has only a few counts. The rearrangement joins TRBV5-1 to TRBJ2-3; 8 nucleotides align to TRBD2. The CDR3 is 14 residues long. Germline trimming cut 5 bases from V and 6 bases from J; bases unmatched to any gene: 8. CDR1 is SGHRS, CDR2 YFSETQ, per germline. For the CDR3, the DNA is TGCGCCAGCAGGGCCAGCGGGGGCGCTGATACGCAGTATTTT. Amino acid sequence: CASRASGGADTQYF.

The chain is built from TRBV21-1 and TRBJ2-6; TRBD2, the table's D call, was not compared with the DNA. TRBV21-1 corresponds to a pseudogene. This CDR3 contains 17 residues. The CDR3 DNA reads TGTGCCAGCAGCAAAGCCCTTCGGCCGGGAGGGGCCAACGTCCTGACTTTC. Translating it yields CASSKALRPGGANVLTF.

This clone has more than one count but fewer than ten. V and J are TRBV11-1 and TRBJ2-5; no firm D call. Germline assignment: CDR1 SGHAT and CDR2 FQDESV (reference sequence). The germline V and J ends were trimmed by 0 bases and 4 bases, with 6 bases remaining between them. The CDR3 has 13 residues. The chain's CDR3 is CASSLAVGETQYF. In nucleotides, the CDR3 is TGTGCCAGCAGCTTAGCGGTCGGAGAGACCCAGTACTTC.

V is TRBV5-1 and J is TRBJ1-1; D is undetermined. Trimming cost V 0 bases and J 3 bases, with 12 bases left between them. Germline V gives CDR1 SGHRS, CDR2 YFSETQ. This CDR3 spans 15 amino acids. The CDR3 DNA reads TGCGCCAGCAGCTTGGCCTTAAGCGGATACACTGAAGCTTTCTTT. Its translation is CASSLALSGYTEAFF.

This clone occurred a few times. The V and J genes are TRBV6-5 and TRBJ2-7; unclear D gene. Germline CDR1 reads MNHEY; CDR2 reads SVGAGI. CDR3 length: 14 amino acids. The V and J ends lost 0 bases and 4 bases respectively, with 10 bases between them. DNA for the CDR3: TGTGCCAGCAGTTACTCCCCGTCGGAATACGAGCAGTACTTC. Protein: CASSYSPSEYEQYF.

This clone was picked up a small number of times. This chain joins TRBV6-4 and TRBJ2-4; the D is unclear. Between the trimmed V and J ends, which lost 7 bases and 1 base, there was a span of 5 bases. Looked up from germline, CDR1 is MRHNA and CDR2 is SNTAGT. The CDR3 has 12 residues. The CDR3: CASTGAKNIQYF. In DNA, the CDR3 is TGTGCCAGCACTGGGGCCAAAAACATTCAGTACTTC.

A few counts support this clone. V usage is TRBV9 and J usage is TRBJ1-1; D may be TRBD1 (5 bases). Trimming took 0 bases from V and 3 from J, leaving 12 bases between them. The length of the CDR3 is 15 residues. The germline V gene has CDR1 SGDLS and CDR2 YYNGEE. CDR3 nucleotides: TGTGCCAGCAGCGTAGCTGGTGGGGGGGACACTGAAGCTTTCTTT. Its translation is CASSVAGGGDTEAFF.

This chain connects TRBV7-9 to TRBJ1-4; D unresolved. Germline V gene sequence: CDR1 SEHNR, CDR2 FQNEAQ (reference sequence). CDR3 size: 13 residues. V gave up 2 bases and J gave up 5 bases, with 6 bases separating them. The CDR3 is CASSLPPNEKLFF. The DNA of the CDR3 is TGTGCCAGCAGCTTACCCCCGAATGAAAAACTGTTTTTT.